The 18 T cell receptor beta chains below come from one sample, sequenced in a study of blood T cell repertoires in COVID-19. Assay used: immunoSEQ multiplex PCR; TCRdb lists only in-frame clones, some missing. Of about 180,000 clones listed, more than 70% are singletons. Sequencing input: PBMCs or T cells enriched from blood (not recorded which). These receptors all stem from a man between 35 and 55 years old who had recovered from COVID-19.

The chain couples TRBV29-1 to TRBJ1-1; a weak D match, TRBD1 (6 bases). Germline V lookup: CDR1 SQVTM, CDR2 ANQGSEA. The CDR3 is 12 amino acids. The V end was cut by 5 bases, the J end by 1 base, with 8 bases between. Here the CDR3 reads CSVTTGNTEAFF. The CDR3 region has the DNA TGCAGCGTTACGACAGGGAACACTGAAGCTTTCTTT.

This sequence joins TRBV6-2 or TRBV6-3 and TRBJ1-1; D is possibly TRBD1 (6 bases). CDR1 is MNHEY, CDR2 SVGEGT, per germline. CDR3 size: 15 residues. V shed 6 bases and J shed 5 bases, with 19 bases lying between them. The CDR3 region is CASSRLSRGGTEAFF. CDR3 nucleotides: TGTGCCAGCAGCCGTCTAAGCAGGGGAGGGACTGAAGCTTTCTTT.

This clone was detected once. At the DNA level, this CDR3 is encoded by other sequences in the same sample as well. The J gene is TRBJ2-6, the V gene TRBV11-3; D call uncertain. CDR3 length equals 15 residues. Germline CDR1 is SGHNT and CDR2 is YENEEA. The V end lost 6 bases, the J end lost 0 bases, and 9 bases lay between the germline ends. The CDR3 protein is CASSHSRSGANVLTF. The DNA of the CDR3 is TGTGCCAGCAGTCACTCCCGCTCTGGGGCCAACGTCCTGACTTTC.

This clone has more than one count but fewer than ten. The chain joins TRBV10-1 to TRBJ1-5; D remains ambiguous. V was shortened by 7 bases and J by 0 bases, with 16 bases between the two germline ends. Germline loops: CDR1 WNHNN, CDR2 SYGVQD (reference sequence). There are 16 residues in the CDR3. The DNA of the CDR3 is TGCGCCAGCATCCGGACTGAAACTTATAGCAATCAGCCCCAGCATTTT. Translated: CASIRTETYSNQPQHF.

The rearrangement uses TRBV5-4 and TRBJ2-5, with TRBD2 matching over 9 bases. V shed 3 bases, J shed 1 base, and the junction held 4 bases outside the gene matches. The germline V gene encodes CDR1 SGHNT and CDR2 YYREEE (reference sequence). The CDR3 covers 15 residues. The CDR3 is CASSSERGAQETQYF. The CDR3 bases are TGTGCCAGCAGCTCGGAGCGGGGGGCCCAAGAGACCCAGTACTTC.

Only one count was recorded for this clone. The chain joins TRBV6-5 to TRBJ1-6; no definite D call. Trimming cost V 5 bases and J 9 bases, with 11 bases left between them. The CDR3 spans 13 residues. Germline loops: CDR1 MNHEY, CDR2 SVGAGI. CDR3 in DNA: TGTGCCAGCAGTAAACACCTTCGTTCACCCCTCCACTTT. This sequence encodes CASSKHLRSPLHF.

Remarks on this clone: The same CDR3 also results from other DNA sequences found in this sample. The V gene is TRBV19, the J gene TRBJ2-7; D remains unclear. The V gene's germline CDR1 is LNHDA and CDR2 SQIVND (reference sequence). Trimming took off 4 bases at V and 6 bases at J, with 7 bases between the two ends. The CDR3 contains 11 residues. The CDR3 protein is CASSTGSEQYF. The CDR3 coding sequence is TGTGCCAGTAGTACCGGGTCCGAGCAGTACTTC.

This sequence joins TRBV10-1 and TRBJ2-5; 11 bases fit TRBD2. CDR1 and CDR2 from the germline V gene are WNHNN and SYGVQD (reference sequence). CDR3 length: 15 residues. After removal of 3 bases from V and 1 base from J, the junction contained 1 base not matched to a gene. CDR3 protein: CASSDTSGGQETQYF. In DNA, the CDR3 is TGCGCCAGCAGTGACACTAGCGGGGGCCAAGAGACCCAGTACTTC.

The V gene is TRBV6-5, the J gene TRBJ1-2; D is possibly TRBD1 (6 bases). Germline V gives CDR1 MNHEY, CDR2 SVGAGI. V shed 0 bases and J shed 6 bases, with 14 bases lying between them. This CDR3 region has 15 residues. CDR3 bases: TGTGCCAGCAGTTACTCGCGGGGGGCGCCGAATGGCTACACCTTC. It is translated as CASSYSRGAPNGYTF.

This clone was observed once. The genes are TRBV7-9 and TRBJ2-3; the match to TRBD1 covers 8 bases. Trimming at V came to 5 bases and at J to 7 bases, leaving 8 bases not matched to a gene. Germline V gene lookup returns CDR1 SEHNR and CDR2 FQNEAQ (reference sequence). This CDR3 contains 14 residues. The CDR3 protein is CASSHKDRANTQYF. DNA of the CDR3: TGTGCCAGCAGCCATAAGGACAGGGCGAATACGCAGTATTTT.

The chain combines TRBV11-2 with TRBJ2-7, with 10 bases lining up with TRBD1. The CDR3 is 13 residues long. V lost 4 bases and J lost 5; bases outside the gene matches: 2. Germline lookup yields CDR1 SGHAT and CDR2 FQNNGV. The CDR3 region has the DNA TGTGCCAGCAGCTACGGACAGGGGGACGAGCAGTACTTC. Protein: CASSYGQGDEQYF.

This clone has just one count. V is TRBV14 and J is TRBJ1-6; no definite D call. Trimming cost V 5 bases and J 5 bases, with 13 bases left between them. CDR1 SGHDN and CDR2 FVKESK come from the germline V gene. The CDR3 is 15 amino acids. CDR3 in amino acids: CASSKRPLDNSPLHF. CDR3 bases: TGTGCCAGCAGCAAGAGGCCCCTGGATAATTCACCCCTCCACTTT. The full variable domain, its missing parts supplied by reference TRBV14 and TRBJ1-6, is EAGVTQFPSHSVIEKGQTVTLRCDPISGHDNLYWYRRVMGKEIKFLLHFVKESKQDESGMPNNRFLAERTGGTYSTLKVQPAELEDSGVYFCASSKRPLDNSPLHFGNGTRLTVT.

The chain recombines TRBV5-8 with TRBJ1-5, with a weak D call TRBD1 (5 bases). The CDR3 totals 14 residues. Germline V gene data show CDR1 as SGHTS and CDR2 as YDEGEE. V was pared by 0 bases and J by 4 bases, with 8 bases between. Here the CDR3 DNA reads TGTGCCAGCAGCTTGGGACAGTATAATCAGCCCCAGCATTTT. The encoded protein is CASSLGQYNQPQHF.

The rearrangement uses TRBV29-1 and TRBJ1-1; 9 nucleotides line up with TRBD1. There are 14 residues in the CDR3. J was trimmed by 4 bases and V by 7 bases; bases with no gene match: 10. Germline CDR1 reads SQVTM; CDR2 reads ANQGSEA. CDR3 sequence (DNA): TGCAGCGCATTTTTACAGGGGGCGATCACTGAAGCTTTCTTT. Translation: CSAFLQGAITEAFF.

This sequence joins TRBV6-5 and TRBJ1-1; the match to TRBD1 covers 8 bases. The CDR3 has 15 amino acids. The V gene's germline CDR1 is MNHEY and CDR2 SVGAGI. Unmatched junction bases numbered 6, after V lost 2 bases and J lost 4 bases. This CDR3 is CASSYIQGGGTEAFF. CDR3 coding DNA: TGTGCCAGCAGTTACATACAGGGGGGAGGCACTGAAGCTTTCTTT.

The rearrangement uses TRBV11-2 and TRBJ2-1; no clear D gene. This CDR3 has 13 residues. Trimming left V 6 bases short and J 4 bases short, with 10 bases between. CDR1 and CDR2 (germline): SGHAT, FQNNGV. CDR3 in DNA: TGTGCCAGCAGTAGAGCCCTATACAATGAGCAGTTCTTC. This encodes CASSRALYNEQFF.

This chain connects TRBV7-6 to TRBJ1-1; TRBD1 matches at 7 bases. Germline CDR1 reads SGHVS; CDR2 reads FNYEAQ. V gave up 6 bases and J gave up 7 bases; unmatched junction bases: 14. CDR3 length: 15 residues. The CDR3 DNA reads as TGTGCCAGCAGAGGGTTTAGAGGGGGCGTTGATGAAGCTTTCTTT. It codes for CASRGFRGGVDEAFF.

This rearrangement joins TRBV11-3 to TRBJ1-2, with D possibly TRBD1 on 6 matching bases. This CDR3 is built from 15 residues. Trimming cost V 1 base and J 4 bases, with 13 bases left between them. The V gene's germline CDR1 is SGHNT and CDR2 YENEEA. The CDR3 DNA sequence: TGTGCCAGCAGCTTAGGAATCCCAGGGGTCTATGGCTACACCTTC. Encoded protein: CASSLGIPGVYGYTF. Full variable domain (rest looked up from reference TRBV11-3 and TRBJ1-2): EAGVVQSPRYKIIEKKQPVAFWCNPISGHNTLYWYLQNLGQGPELLIRYENEEAVDDSQLPKDRFSAERLKGVDSTLKIQPAELGDSAVYLCASSLGIPGVYGYTFGSGTRLTVV.